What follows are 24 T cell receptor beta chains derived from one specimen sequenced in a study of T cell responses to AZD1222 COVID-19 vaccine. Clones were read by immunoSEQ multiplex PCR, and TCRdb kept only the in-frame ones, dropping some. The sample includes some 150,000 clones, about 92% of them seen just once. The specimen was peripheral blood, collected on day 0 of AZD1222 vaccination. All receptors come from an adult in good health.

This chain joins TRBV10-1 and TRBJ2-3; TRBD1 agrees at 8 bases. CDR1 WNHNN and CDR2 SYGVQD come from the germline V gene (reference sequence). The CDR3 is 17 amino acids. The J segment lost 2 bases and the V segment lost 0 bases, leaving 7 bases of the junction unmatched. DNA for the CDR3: TGCGCCAGCAGTGAGTCCCGCCTGGACAGGGTCACAGATACGCAGTATTTT. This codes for CASSESRLDRVTDTQYF.

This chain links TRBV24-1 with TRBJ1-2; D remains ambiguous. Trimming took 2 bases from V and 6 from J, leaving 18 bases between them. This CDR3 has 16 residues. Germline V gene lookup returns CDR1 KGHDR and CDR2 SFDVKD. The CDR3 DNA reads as TGTGCCACCAGTGATTGGCCCGTACCGCCAGAGGATGGCTACACCTTC. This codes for CATSDWPVPPEDGYTF.

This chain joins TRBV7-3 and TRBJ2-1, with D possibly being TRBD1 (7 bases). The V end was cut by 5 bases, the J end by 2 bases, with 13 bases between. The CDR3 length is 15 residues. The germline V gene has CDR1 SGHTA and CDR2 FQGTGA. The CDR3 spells CASSRAGTAYNEQFF. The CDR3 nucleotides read TGTGCCAGCAGCCGCGCGGGGACAGCCTACAATGAGCAGTTCTTC.

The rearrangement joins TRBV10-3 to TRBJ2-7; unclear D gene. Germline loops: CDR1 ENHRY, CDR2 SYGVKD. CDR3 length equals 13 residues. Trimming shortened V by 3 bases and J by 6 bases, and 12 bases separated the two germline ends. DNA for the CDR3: TGTGCCATCAGTGAAGGTCTGGTGGGCGAGCAGTACTTC. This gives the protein CAISEGLVGEQYF.

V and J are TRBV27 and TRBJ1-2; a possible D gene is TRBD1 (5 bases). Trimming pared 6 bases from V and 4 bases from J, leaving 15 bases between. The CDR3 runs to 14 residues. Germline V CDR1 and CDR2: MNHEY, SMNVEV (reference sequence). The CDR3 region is CASSGSGRAYGYTF. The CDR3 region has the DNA TGTGCCAGCAGCGGGTCGGGCAGGGCCTATGGCTACACCTTC.

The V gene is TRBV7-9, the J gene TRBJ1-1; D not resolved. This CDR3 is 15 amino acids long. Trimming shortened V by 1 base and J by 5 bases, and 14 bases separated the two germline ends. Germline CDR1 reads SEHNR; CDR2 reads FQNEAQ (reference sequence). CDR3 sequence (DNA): TGTGCCAGCAGCTTAGTTTCCTTCCGTGATACTGAAGCTTTCTTT. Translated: CASSLVSFRDTEAFF.

In DNA form, the CDR3 reads TGTGCCAGCTCACCTGCCTGGAGAGGAACTGAAGCTTTCTTT. As protein: CASSPAWRGTEAFF. V is TRBV18 and J is TRBJ1-1; D is undetermined. With 3 bases removed from V and 5 bases from J, the gap between germline ends came to 13 bases. This CDR3 comprises 14 residues. Looked up from germline, CDR1 is KGHSH and CDR2 is LQKENI.

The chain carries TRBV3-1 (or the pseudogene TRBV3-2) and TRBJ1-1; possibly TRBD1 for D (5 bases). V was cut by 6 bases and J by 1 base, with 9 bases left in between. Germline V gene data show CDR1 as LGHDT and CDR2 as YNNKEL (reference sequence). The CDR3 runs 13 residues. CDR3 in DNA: TGTGCCAGCAGGCGGGGGGGGAACACTGAAGCTTTCTTT. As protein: CASRRGGNTEAFF.

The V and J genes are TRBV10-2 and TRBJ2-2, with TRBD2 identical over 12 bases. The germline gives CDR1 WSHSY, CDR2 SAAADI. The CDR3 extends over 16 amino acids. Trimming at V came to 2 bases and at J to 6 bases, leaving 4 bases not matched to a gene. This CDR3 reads CASSEPSGGAPGELFF. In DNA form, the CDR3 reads TGCGCCAGCAGTGAGCCTAGCGGGGGGGCCCCCGGGGAGCTGTTTTTT.

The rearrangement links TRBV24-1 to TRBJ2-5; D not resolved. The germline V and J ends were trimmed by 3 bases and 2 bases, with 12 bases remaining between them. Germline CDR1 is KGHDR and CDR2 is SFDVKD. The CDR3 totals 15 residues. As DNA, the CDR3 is TGTGCCACCAGTGATCCCGCAGGTTGGCAAGAGACCCAGTACTTC. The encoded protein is CATSDPAGWQETQYF.

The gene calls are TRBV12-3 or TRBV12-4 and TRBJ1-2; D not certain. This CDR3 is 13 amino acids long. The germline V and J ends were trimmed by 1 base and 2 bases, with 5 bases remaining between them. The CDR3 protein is CASSLDQNYGYTF. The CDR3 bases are TGTGCCAGCAGTTTAGACCAAAACTATGGCTACACCTTC.

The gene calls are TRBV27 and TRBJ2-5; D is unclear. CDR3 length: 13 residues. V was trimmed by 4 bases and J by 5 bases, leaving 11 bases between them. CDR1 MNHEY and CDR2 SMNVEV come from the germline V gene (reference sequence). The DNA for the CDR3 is TGTGCCAGCAGTTGGGGTCGCTACGAGACCCAGTACTTC. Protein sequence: CASSWGRYETQYF.

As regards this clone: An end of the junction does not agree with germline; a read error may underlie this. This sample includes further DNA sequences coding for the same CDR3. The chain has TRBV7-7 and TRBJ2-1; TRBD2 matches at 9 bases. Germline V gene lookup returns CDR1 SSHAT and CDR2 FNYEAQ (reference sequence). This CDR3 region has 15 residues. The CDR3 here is CASSLGLAGNNEQFF. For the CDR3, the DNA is TGTGCTAGCAGCTTAGGGCTAGCGGGAAACAATGAGCAGTTCTTC.

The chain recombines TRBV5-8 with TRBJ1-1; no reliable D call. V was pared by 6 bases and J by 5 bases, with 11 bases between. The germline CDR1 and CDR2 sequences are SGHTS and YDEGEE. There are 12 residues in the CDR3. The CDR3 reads CASNYLRTEAFF. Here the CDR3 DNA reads TGTGCCAGCAACTATCTTCGGACTGAAGCTTTCTTT.

CDR3 nucleotide sequence: TGTGCCAGCAGCTTAAGGGGCGGCAGCACAGATACGCAGTATTTT. This sequence encodes CASSLRGGSTDTQYF. This rearrangement joins TRBV7-9 to TRBJ2-3, with TRBD1 as a possible D gene (5 bases). The CDR3 has 15 amino acids. The V gene lost 2 bases and the J gene lost 0 bases, with 9 bases spanning the gap. CDR1 SEHNR and CDR2 FQNEAQ come from the germline V gene (reference sequence).

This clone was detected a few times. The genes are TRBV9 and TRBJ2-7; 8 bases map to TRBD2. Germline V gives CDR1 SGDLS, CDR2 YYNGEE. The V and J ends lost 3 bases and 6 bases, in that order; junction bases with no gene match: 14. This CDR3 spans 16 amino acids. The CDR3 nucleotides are TGTGCCAGCAGCGCACATCTCGGAGGGAGCGGGAGCGAGCAGTACTTC. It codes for CASSAHLGGSGSEQYF.

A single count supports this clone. The CDR3 nucleotides read TGTGCCAGCAGTTCAGGGACTAGCGGGGCCCTCTCTGAGCAGTACTTC. Its translation is CASSSGTSGALSEQYF. This chain links TRBV6-5 with TRBJ2-7, with TRBD2 matching 13 bases. The CDR3 is made up of 16 amino acids. Germline CDR1 MNHEY, CDR2 SVGAGI. Trimming at V came to 4 bases and at J to 7 bases, leaving 10 bases not matched to a gene.

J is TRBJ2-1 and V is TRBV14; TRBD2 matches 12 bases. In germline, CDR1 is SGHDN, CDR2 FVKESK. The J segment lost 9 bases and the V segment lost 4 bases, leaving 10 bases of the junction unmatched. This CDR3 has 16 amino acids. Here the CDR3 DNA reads TGTGCCAGCAGCCGGCCCGGACTAGCGGGAATAGGTGAGCAGTTCTTC. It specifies CASSRPGLAGIGEQFF.

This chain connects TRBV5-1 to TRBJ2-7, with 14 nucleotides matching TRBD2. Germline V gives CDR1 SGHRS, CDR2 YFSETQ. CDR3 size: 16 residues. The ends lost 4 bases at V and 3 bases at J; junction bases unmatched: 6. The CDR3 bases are TGCGCCAGCAGCGGGACTAGCGGGAGTTTGGTCTACGAGCAGTACTTC. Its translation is CASSGTSGSLVYEQYF. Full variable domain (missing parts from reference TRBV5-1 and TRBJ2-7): KAGVTQTPRYLIKTRGQQVTLSCSPISGHRSVSWYQQTPGQGLQFLFEYFSETQRNKGNFPGRFSGRQFSNSRSEMNVSTLELGDSALYLCASSGTSGSLVYEQYFGPGTRLTVT.

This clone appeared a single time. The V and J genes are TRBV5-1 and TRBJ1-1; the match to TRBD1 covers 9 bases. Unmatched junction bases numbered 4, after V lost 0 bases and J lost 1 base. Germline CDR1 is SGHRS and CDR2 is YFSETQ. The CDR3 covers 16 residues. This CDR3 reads CASSLEQGARNTEAFF. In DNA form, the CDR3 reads TGCGCCAGCAGCTTGGAACAGGGGGCTCGGAACACTGAAGCTTTCTTT.

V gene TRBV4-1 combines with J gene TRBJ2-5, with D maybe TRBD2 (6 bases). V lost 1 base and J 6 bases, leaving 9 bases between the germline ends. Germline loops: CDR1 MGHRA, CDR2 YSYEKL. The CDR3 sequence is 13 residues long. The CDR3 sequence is CASSQVGGQTQYF. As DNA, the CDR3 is TGCGCCAGCAGCCAAGTCGGGGGTCAGACCCAGTACTTC.

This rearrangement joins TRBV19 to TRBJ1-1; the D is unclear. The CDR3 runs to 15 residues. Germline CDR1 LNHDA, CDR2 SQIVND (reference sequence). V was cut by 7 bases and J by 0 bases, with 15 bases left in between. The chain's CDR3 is CASTTLGGLNTEAFF. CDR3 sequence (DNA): TGTGCCAGTACTACCCTGGGAGGGTTGAACACTGAAGCTTTCTTT.

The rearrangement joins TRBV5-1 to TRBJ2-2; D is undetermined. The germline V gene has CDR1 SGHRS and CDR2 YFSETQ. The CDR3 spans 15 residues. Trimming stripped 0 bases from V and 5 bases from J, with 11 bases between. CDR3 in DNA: TGCGCCAGCAGCTTGGAGGTCCAGCTAACCGGGGAGCTGTTTTTT. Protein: CASSLEVQLTGELFF.

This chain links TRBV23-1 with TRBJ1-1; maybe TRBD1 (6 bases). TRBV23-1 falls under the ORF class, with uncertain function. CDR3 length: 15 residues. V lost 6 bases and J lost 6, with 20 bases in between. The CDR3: CASSRRGQTGAEAFF. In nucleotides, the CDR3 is TGCGCCAGCAGCCGCAGGGGCCAAACGGGCGCTGAAGCTTTCTTT.